One sample yielded the 3 T cell receptor beta chains listed below, sequenced in a study of cytomegalovirus exposure and HLA in healthy donors (dated by TCRdb to the late 2010s). Libraries were made using the immunoSEQ multiplex PCR assay. A mixture of 60 forward primers for TCR Vbeta segments and 13 reverse primers for TCR Jbeta segments was used in the multiplex PCR. Sourced from immuneACCESS, this table was stored by TCRdb with only in-frame sequences that have V and J called. A share of the clones is absent; for the studies checked, an unresolved V gene accounts for under half, and the remainder has no known explanation. In all, the sample holds about 110,000 clones, and over 70% of those were seen once. The ten largest clonotypes hold about 6% of the sample. The sequencing input was PBMCs. Every receptor here comes from a male donor in good health and CMV-seronegative.

This clone was seen once. V and J are TRBV5-1 and TRBJ2-7; 8 bases map to TRBD2. Germline assignment: CDR1 SGHRS and CDR2 YFSETQ. J was trimmed by 7 bases and V by 0 bases; bases with no gene match: 12. This CDR3 contains 16 residues. The CDR3 loop is CASSLEGTSVGTEQYF. CDR3 sequence (DNA): TGCGCCAGCAGCTTGGAAGGGACTAGTGTAGGGACGGAGCAGTACTTC.

A few counts support this clone. This chain uses TRBV29-1 with TRBJ2-5; 9 bases are a match to TRBD2. Germline lookup yields CDR1 SQVTM and CDR2 ANQGSEA. V lost 1 base, J lost 1 base, and 1 base stayed unmatched. This CDR3 region has 14 residues. The CDR3 loop is CSVEGTSAQETQYF. The CDR3 DNA reads TGCAGCGTTGAAGGGACTAGCGCCCAAGAGACCCAGTACTTC.

In the case of this clone: Relative to the germline gene, one junction end is altered; a read error may explain this. V and J are TRBV7-7 and TRBJ2-5; possibly TRBD2 for D (7 bases). This CDR3 is built from 15 residues. CDR1 is SSHAT and CDR2 is FNYEAQ in the germline V gene (reference sequence). CDR3 nucleotides: TGTGCTAGCAGCTCCGCGCGGGGGCTCCAAGAGACCCAGTACTTC. This gives the protein CASSSARGLQETQYF.